This T cell receptor beta chain was identified in a study of beta chain features in type 1 diabetes. Per the germline V gene, CDR1 is MDHEN and CDR2 is SYDVKM. The CDR3 is 12 residues long. V dropped 5 bases and J dropped 0 bases, with 5 bases sitting between them. As every portion of the isolated RNA was reverse transcribed, the sequencing read expressed TCRB transcripts. Only in-frame clones appear in the TCRdb table, and some are missing; sequencing was by immunoSEQ multiplex PCR. Among about 930,000 clones listed, about a sixth were seen once. Input material: naive CD4+ T cells from blood. This TCR came from a woman younger than 35 in good health. The rearrangement joins TRBV28 to TRBJ2-7; no clear D. The CDR3 loop reads CASSLTSYEQYF. The CDR3, as DNA: TGTGCCAGCAGTCTAACCTCCTACGAGCAGTACTTC.